This TCR beta chain comes out of a study of blood T cells in healthy people across ages. Per germline, CDR1 DFQATT and CDR2 SNEGSKA (reference sequence). V lost 2 bases and J lost 5; bases outside the gene matches: 8. This CDR3 is 15 amino acids long. The second PCR ran about 7 to 12 cycles with a sample-barcoded 5' primer and J-beta primers. MiXCR, applied by TCRdb to the 5' RACE reads, yields one record per CDR3 protein. The sample holds 600,000 to 800,000 distinct CDR3 sequences, about 51% seen once. The TCR comes from an elderly woman in good health. Sequenced: blood. This rearrangement joins TRBV20-1 to TRBJ1-5, with TRBD1 matching 8 bases. Here the CDR3 reads CSARQGAAVDQPQHF. In nucleotides, the CDR3 is TGCAGTGCTAGACAGGGGGCGGCGGTGGATCAGCCCCAGCATTTT.